This T cell receptor beta chain was recorded in a study of early T cells in non-severe SARS-CoV-2 infection. Across the whole study: Sequencing of bulk RNA from unsorted whole blood was done, without chain pairing. Whole-study results and caveats: Matching results from VDJdb favored anti-spike CD8 responses, leaving private and CD4 specificities undetected.

Each cDNA molecule carried a unique molecular identifier. MiXCR, applied by TCRdb to the 5' RACE reads, yields one record per CDR3 protein. The sample holds tens of thousands of distinct CDR3 sequences, approximately 7% seen once. In germline, CDR1 is MDHEN, CDR2 SYDVKM. V lost 3 bases to trimming and J lost 6 bases, with 13 bases between them. The CDR3 has 14 amino acids. In its sample, this clonotype was seen a few times. No antigen is known for it. The receptor's source is an adult who was a healthcare worker with PCR-confirmed SARS-CoV-2 infection or an uninfected control (not recorded which). Source material: whole blood. V is TRBV28 and J is TRBJ2-3; D may be TRBD1 (6 bases). The CDR3 sequence: CASSLSQGSDTQYF. Written as DNA, the CDR3 is TGTGCCAGCAGTTTGTCCCAGGGGTCCGATACGCAGTATTTT.